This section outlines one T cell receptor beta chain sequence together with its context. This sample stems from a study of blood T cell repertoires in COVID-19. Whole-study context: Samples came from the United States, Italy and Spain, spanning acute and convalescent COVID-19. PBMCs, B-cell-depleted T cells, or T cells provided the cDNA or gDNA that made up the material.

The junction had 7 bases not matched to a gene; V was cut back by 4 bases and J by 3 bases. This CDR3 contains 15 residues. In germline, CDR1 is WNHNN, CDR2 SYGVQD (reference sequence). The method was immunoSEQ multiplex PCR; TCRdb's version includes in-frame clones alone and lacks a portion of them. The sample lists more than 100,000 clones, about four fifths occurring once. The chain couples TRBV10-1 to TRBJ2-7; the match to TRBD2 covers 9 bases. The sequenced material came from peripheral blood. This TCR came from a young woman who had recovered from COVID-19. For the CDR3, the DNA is TGCGCCAGCAGTGGTAGCGGGAGTCGCTTCTACGAGCAGTACTTC. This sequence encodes CASSGSGSRFYEQYF.